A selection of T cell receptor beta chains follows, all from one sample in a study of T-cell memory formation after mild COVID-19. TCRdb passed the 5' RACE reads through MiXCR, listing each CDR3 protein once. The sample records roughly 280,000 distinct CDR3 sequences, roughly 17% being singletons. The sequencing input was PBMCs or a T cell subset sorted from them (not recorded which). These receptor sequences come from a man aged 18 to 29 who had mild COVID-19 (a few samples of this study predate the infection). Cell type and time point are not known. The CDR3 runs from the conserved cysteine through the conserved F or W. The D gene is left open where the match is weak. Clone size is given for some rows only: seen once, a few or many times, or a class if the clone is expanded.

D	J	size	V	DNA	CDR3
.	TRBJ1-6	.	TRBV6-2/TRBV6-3	TGTGCCAGCAGTTCGACCCGGGGTCCAGGCGGGTCACCCCTCCACTTT	CASSSTRGPGGSPLHF
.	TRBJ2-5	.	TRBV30	TGTGCCTGGAGCGGACTAAACACCCAGTACTTC	CAWSGLNTQYF
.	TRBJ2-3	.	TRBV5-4	TGTGCCAGCAGCTGGTCTCGGGGAGCCGCGCAGTATTTT	CASSWSRGAAQYF
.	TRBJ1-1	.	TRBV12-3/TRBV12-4	TGTGCCAGCAGTTTGAAGAGGGCAGAGAACACTGAAGCTTTCTTT	CASSLKRAENTEAFF
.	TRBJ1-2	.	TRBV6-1	TGTGCCAGCTCCAGCCCTTTCTATGGCTACACCTTC	CASSSPFYGYTF
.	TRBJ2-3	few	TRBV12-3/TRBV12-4	TGTGCCAGCAGTTTAATTGCGGGGAGCACAGATACGCAGTATTTT	CASSLIAGSTDTQYF
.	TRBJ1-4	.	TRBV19	TGTGCCAGTAGTATTTGGCAGGGGAACGAAAAACTGTTTTTT	CASSIWQGNEKLFF
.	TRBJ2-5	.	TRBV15	TGTGCCACCAGCAGAGCCTCCGGACCAGGCGAGACCCAGTACTTC	CATSRASGPGETQYF
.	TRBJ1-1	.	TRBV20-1	TGCAGTGCTATAGGTCCGAACACTGAAGCTTTCTTT	CSAIGPNTEAFF
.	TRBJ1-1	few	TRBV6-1	TGTGCCAGCAGAGGCAGAACGAACACTGAAGCTTTCTTT	CASRGRTNTEAFF
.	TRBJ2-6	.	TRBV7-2	TGTGCCAGCAGCCGCCCCGGTAGGTCTGGGGCCAACGTCCTGACTTTC	CASSRPGRSGANVLTF
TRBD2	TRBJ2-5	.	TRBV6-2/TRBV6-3	TGTGCCAGCAGTTATGGCGGGGGATTCCAAGAGACCCAGTACTTC	CASSYGGGFQETQYF
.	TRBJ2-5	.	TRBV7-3	TGTGCCAGCAGCTTAACCCTACAAGAGACCCAGTACTTC	CASSLTLQETQYF
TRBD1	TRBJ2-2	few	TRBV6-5	TGTGCCAGCAGGACAACAGGGGCCCCCACCGGGGAGCTGTTTTTT	CASRTTGAPTGELFF
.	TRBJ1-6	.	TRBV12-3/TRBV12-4	TGTGCCAGCAGTTTATTCGAGGGGGGAACACCCCTCCACTTT	CASSLFEGGTPLHF
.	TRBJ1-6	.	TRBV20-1	TGCAGTGCTAGAGATATCACGGGACACTATAATTCACCCCTCCACTTT	CSARDITGHYNSPLHF
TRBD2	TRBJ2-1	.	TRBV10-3	TGTGCCTCCACCCTAGCGGGGAGCAATGAGCAGTTCTTC	CASTLAGSNEQFF
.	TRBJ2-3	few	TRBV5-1	TGCGCCAGCAGACCTAACCCAGGCGCTAGAGATACGCAGTATTTT	CASRPNPGARDTQYF
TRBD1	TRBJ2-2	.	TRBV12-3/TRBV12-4	TGTGCCAGCAGAAAGGGACAGTCGAACACCGGGGAGCTGTTTTTT	CASRKGQSNTGELFF
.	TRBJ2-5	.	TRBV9	TGTGCCAGCAGCGTAGAGGGGGTCCAAGAGACCCAGTACTTC	CASSVEGVQETQYF